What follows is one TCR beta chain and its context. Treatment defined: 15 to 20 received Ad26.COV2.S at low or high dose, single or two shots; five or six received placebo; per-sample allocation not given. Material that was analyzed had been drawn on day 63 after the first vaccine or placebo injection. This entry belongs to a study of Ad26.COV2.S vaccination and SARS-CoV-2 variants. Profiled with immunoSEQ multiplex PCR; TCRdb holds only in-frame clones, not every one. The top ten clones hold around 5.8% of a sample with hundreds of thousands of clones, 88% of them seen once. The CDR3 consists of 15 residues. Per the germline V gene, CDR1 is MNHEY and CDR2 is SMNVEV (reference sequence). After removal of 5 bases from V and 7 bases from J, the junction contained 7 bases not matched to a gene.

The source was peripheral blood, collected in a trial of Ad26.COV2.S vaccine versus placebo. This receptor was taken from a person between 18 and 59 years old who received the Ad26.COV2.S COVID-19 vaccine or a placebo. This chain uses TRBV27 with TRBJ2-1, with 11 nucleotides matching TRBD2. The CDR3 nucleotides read TGTGCCAGCAGTCCGTTAGCGGGAGGGCCGAATGAGCAGTTCTTC. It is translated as CASSPLAGGPNEQFF.